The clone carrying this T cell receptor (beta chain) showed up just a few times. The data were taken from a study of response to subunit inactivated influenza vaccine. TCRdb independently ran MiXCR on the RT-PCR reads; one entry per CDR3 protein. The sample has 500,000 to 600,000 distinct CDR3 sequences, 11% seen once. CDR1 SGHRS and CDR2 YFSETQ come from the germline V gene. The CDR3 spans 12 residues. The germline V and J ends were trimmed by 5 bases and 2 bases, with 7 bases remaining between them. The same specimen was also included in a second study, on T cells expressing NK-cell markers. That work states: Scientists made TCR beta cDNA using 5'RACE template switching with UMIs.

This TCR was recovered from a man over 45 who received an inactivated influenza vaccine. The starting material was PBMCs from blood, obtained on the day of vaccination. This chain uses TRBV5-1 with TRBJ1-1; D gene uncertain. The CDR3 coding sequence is TGCGCCAGCAGTCCCAGCAACACTGAAGCTTTCTTT. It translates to CASSPSNTEAFF.